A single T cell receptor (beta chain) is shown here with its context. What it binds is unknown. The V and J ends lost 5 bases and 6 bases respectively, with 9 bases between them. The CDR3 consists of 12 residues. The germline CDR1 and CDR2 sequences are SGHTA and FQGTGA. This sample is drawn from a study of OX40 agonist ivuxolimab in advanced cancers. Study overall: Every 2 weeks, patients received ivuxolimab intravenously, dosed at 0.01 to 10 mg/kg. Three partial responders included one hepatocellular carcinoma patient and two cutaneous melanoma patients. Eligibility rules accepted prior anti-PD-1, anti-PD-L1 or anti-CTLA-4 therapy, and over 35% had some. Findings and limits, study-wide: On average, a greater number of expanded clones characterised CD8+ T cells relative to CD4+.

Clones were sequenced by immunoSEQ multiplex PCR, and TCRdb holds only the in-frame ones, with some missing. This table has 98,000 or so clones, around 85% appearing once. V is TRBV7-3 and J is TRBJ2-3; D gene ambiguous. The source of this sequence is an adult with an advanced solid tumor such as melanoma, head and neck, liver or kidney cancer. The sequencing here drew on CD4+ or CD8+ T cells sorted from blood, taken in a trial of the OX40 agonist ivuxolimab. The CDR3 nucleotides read TGTGCCAGCAGCCCCTGGGTGGATACGCAGTATTTT. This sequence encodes CASSPWVDTQYF.